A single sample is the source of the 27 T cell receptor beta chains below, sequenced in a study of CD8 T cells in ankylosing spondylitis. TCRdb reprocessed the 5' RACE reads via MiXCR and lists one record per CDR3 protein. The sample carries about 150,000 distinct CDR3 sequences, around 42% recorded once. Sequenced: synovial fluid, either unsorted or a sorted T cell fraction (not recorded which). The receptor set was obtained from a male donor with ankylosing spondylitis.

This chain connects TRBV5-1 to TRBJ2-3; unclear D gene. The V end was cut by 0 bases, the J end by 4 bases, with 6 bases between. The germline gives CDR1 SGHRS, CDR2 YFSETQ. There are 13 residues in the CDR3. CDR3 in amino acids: CASSLGWPDTQYF. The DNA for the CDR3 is TGCGCCAGCAGCTTGGGTTGGCCAGATACGCAGTATTTT.

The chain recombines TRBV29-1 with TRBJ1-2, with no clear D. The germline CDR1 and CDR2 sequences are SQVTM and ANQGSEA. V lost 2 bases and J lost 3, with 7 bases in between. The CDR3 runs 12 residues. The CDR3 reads CSVETDHYGYTF. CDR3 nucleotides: TGCAGCGTTGAAACAGATCACTATGGCTACACCTTC.

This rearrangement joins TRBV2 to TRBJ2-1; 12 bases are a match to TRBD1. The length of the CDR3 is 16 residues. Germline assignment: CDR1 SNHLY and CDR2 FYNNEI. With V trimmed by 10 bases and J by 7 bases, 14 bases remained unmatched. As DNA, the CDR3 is TGTGCCACCAGGGCTTCCCGGGACAGGGGGCATAATGAGCAGTTCTTC. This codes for CATRASRDRGHNEQFF.

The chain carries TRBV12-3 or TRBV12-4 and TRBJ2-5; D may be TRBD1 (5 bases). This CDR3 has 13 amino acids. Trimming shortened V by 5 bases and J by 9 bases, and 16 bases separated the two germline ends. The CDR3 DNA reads TGTGCCAGCAGTCTCGTGCTTGGGGCAGCCCAGTACTTC. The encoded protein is CASSLVLGAAQYF.

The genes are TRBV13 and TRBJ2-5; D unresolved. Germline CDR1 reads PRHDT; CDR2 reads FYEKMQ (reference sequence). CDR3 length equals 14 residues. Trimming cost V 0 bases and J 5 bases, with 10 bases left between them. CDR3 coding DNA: TGTGCCAGCAGCTTAGGGGATTCCAAGGAGACCCAGTACTTC. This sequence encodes CASSLGDSKETQYF.

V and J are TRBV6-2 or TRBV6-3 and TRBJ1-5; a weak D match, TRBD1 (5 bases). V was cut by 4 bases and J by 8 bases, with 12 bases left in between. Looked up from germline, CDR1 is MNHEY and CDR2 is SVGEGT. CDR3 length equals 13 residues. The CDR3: CASSLGEAKPQHF. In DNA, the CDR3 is TGTGCCAGCAGTTTGGGGGAGGCCAAGCCCCAGCATTTT.

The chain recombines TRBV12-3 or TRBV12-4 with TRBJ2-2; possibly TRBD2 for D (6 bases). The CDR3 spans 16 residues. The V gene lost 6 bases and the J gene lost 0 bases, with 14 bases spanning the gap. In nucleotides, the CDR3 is TGTGCCAGCAGCCCCAGCGGGTACGCGAACACCGGGGAGCTGTTTTTT. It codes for CASSPSGYANTGELFF.

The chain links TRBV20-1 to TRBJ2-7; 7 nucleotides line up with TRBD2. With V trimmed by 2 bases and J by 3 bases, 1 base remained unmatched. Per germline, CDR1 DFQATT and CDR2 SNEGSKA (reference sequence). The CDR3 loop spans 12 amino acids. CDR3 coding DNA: TGCAGTGCTAGACTAGCGGACTACGAGCAGTACTTC. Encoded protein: CSARLADYEQYF.

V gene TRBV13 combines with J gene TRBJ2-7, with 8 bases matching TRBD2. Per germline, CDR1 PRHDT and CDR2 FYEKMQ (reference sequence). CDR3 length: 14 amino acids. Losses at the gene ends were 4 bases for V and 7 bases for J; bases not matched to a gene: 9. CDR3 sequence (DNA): TGTGCCAGCAGCTCAATAGCGGGAATCGAGGAGCAGTACTTC. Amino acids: CASSSIAGIEEQYF.

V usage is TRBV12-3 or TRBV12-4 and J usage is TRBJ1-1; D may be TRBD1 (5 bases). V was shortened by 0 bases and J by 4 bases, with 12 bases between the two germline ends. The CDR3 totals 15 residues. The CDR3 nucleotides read TGTGCCAGCAGTTTAGCGCTGGGGCCGAGCACTGAAGCTTTCTTT. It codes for CASSLALGPSTEAFF.

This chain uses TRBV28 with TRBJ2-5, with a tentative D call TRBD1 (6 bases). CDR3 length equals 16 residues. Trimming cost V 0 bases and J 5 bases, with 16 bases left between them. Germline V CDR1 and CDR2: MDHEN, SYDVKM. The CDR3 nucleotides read TGTGCCAGCAGTTTATGGCAGGGGTGGTTGAATGAGACCCAGTACTTC. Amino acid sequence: CASSLWQGWLNETQYF.

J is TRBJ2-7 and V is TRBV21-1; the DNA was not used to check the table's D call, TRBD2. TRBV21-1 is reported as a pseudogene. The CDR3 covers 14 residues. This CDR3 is CASSKAGPYYEQYF. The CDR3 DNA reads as TGTGCCAGCAGCAAAGCAGGGCCTTATTACGAGCAGTACTTC.

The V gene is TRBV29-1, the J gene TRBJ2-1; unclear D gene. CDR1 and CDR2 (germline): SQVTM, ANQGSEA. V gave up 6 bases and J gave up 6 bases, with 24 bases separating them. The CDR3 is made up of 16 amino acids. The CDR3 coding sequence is TGCAGCGTGGTATGGGGATGGCAGGTGGATTTCAATGAGCAGTTCTTC. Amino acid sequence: CSVVWGWQVDFNEQFF.

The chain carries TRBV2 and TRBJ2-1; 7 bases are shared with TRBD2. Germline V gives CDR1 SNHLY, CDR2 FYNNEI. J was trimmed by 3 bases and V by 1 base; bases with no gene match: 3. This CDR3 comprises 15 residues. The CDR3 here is CASSEVGGNYNEQFF. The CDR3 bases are TGTGCCAGCAGTGAAGTCGGGGGGAACTACAATGAGCAGTTCTTC.

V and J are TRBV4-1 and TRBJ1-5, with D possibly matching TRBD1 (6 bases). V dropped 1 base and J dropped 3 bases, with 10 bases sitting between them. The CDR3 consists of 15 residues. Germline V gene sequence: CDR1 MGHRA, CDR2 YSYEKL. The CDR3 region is CASSQVGHLNQPQHF. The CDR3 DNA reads TGCGCCAGCAGCCAAGTGGGACACCTCAATCAGCCCCAGCATTTT.

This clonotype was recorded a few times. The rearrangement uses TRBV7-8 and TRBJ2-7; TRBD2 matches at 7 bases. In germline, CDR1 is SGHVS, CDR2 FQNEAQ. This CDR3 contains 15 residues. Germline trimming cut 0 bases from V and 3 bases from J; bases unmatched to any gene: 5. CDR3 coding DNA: TGTGCCAGCAGCTTAGCGACTAGCCGGAACTACGAGCAGTACTTC. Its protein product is CASSLATSRNYEQYF.

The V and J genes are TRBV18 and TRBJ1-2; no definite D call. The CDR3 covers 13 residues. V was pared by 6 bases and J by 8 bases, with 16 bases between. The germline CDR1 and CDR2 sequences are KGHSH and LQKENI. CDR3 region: CASSGRAGYGYTF. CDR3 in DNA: TGTGCCAGCTCCGGGCGGGCAGGCTACGGCTACACCTTC.

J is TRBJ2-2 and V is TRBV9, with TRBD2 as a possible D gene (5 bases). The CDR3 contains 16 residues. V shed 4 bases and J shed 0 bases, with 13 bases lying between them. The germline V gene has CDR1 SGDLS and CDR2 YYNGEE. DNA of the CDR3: TGTGCCAGCAGCTCAGCGGAGGTCGCGAACACCGGGGAGCTGTTTTTT. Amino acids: CASSSAEVANTGELFF.

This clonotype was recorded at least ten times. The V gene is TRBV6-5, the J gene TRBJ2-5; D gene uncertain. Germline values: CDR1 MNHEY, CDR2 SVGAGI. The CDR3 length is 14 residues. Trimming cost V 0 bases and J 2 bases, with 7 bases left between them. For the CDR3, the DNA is TGTGCCAGCAGTTACTCGATAACGCAAGAGACCCAGTACTTC. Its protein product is CASSYSITQETQYF.

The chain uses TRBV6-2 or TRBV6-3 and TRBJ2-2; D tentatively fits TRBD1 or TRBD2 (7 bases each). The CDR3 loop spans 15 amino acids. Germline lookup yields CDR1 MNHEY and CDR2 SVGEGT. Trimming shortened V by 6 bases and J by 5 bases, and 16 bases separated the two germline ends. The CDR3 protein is CASSLTGEGTGELFF. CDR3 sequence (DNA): TGTGCCAGCAGCCTAACAGGGGAGGGTACCGGGGAGCTGTTTTTT.

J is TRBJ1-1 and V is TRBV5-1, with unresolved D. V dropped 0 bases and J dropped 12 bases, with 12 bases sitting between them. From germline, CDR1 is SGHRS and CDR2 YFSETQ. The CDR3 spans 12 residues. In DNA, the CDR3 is TGCGCCAGCAGCTTGGTGGGCCACGGGCCTTTCTTT. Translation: CASSLVGHGPFF.

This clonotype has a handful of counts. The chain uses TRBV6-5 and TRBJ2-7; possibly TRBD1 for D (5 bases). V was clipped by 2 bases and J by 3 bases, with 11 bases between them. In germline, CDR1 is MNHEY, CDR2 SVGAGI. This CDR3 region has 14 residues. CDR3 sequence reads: CASSYRAGIYEQYF. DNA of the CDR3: TGTGCCAGCAGTTACCGGGCAGGGATCTACGAGCAGTACTTC.

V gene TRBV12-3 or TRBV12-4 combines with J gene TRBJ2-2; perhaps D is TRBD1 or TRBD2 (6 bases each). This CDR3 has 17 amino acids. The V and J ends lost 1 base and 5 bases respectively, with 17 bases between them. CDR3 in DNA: TGTGCCAGCAGTTTAGGGAGGGGGGAGTTGTGGACCGGGGAGCTGTTTTTT. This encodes CASSLGRGELWTGELFF.

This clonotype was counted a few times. The CDR3 loop is CSARDRAGANTEAFF. DNA for the CDR3: TGCAGTGCTAGGGACAGGGCTGGGGCGAACACTGAAGCTTTCTTT. The chain uses TRBV20-1 and TRBJ1-1; 8 positions agree with TRBD1. The V gene end was trimmed by 3 bases and the J gene end by 1 base; junction bases not matched to a gene: 7. Germline CDR1 is DFQATT and CDR2 is SNEGSKA (reference sequence). This CDR3 has 15 amino acids.

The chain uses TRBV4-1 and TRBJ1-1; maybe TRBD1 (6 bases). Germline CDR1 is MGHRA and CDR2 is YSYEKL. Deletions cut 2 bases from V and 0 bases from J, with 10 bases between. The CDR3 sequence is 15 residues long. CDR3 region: CASSQTTGLNTEAFF. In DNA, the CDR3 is TGCGCCAGCAGCCAAACGACAGGCCTGAACACTGAAGCTTTCTTT.

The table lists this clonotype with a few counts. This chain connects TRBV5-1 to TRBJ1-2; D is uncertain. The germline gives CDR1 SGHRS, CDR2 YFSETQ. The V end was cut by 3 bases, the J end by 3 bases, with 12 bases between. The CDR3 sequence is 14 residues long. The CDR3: CASSSWAAYYGYTF. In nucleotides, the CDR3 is TGCGCCAGCAGCTCCTGGGCAGCCTACTATGGCTACACCTTC.

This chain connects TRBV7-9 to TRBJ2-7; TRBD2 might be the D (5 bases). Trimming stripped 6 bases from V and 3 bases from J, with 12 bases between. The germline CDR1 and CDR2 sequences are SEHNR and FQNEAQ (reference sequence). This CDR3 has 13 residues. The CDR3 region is CASRRVGDYEQYF. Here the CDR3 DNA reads TGTGCCAGCAGGCGGGTTGGCGACTACGAGCAGTACTTC.